One sample yielded the 6 T cell receptor beta chains listed below, sequenced in a study of early T cells in non-severe SARS-CoV-2 infection. Each CDR3 protein gets one entry after TCRdb re-called the 5' RACE reads with MiXCR. The data hold more than 65,000 distinct CDR3 sequences, with roughly 4.8% observed a single time. Sequenced here: whole blood, sampled at baseline. Receptors were obtained from an adult who was a healthcare worker with PCR-confirmed SARS-CoV-2 infection or an uninfected control (not recorded which). The donor label of this sample is uncertain.

This clonotype was observed many times. The chain links TRBV27 to TRBJ1-4, with D unclear. The V end lost 11 bases, the J end lost 8 bases, and 12 bases lay between the germline ends. Per germline, CDR1 MNHEY and CDR2 SMNVEV (reference sequence). The CDR3 is made up of 11 amino acids. CDR3 amino acids: CAGIPGEKLFF. The CDR3 DNA reads TGTGCCGGTATCCCCGGGGAAAAACTGTTTTTT.

The CDR3 loop is CASRQGVTDTQYF. Written as DNA, the CDR3 is TGTGCCAGCAGACAGGGGGTGACAGATACGCAGTATTTT. The chain recombines TRBV7-2 with TRBJ2-3; 8 bases are shared with TRBD1. This CDR3 has 13 amino acids. Germline assignment: CDR1 SGHTA and CDR2 FQGNSA. Trimming at V came to 6 bases and at J to 3 bases, leaving 2 bases not matched to a gene.

The chain recombines TRBV27 with TRBJ2-7; unclear D gene. Trimming removed 5 bases from V and 3 bases from J, with 8 bases in between. This CDR3 contains 12 residues. The germline gives CDR1 MNHEY, CDR2 SMNVEV (reference sequence). The chain's CDR3 is CASSHRGYEQYF. The CDR3 coding sequence is TGTGCCAGCAGTCACAGAGGCTACGAGCAGTACTTC.

This clonotype has ten or more counts. The chain combines TRBV7-8 with TRBJ1-1; TRBD1 might be the D (5 bases). V was shortened by 0 bases and J by 1 base, with 15 bases between the two germline ends. The CDR3 is made up of 17 amino acids. CDR1 and CDR2 (germline): SGHVS, FQNEAQ. In DNA form, the CDR3 reads TGTGCCAGCAGCTTAGCCCAAGCGGGACTCAGGAACACTGAAGCTTTCTTT. This gives the protein CASSLAQAGLRNTEAFF.

At least ten counts were recorded for this clonotype. The rearrangement links TRBV11-2 to TRBJ2-1; possibly TRBD2 for D (6 bases). This CDR3 has 11 residues. Germline lookup yields CDR1 SGHAT and CDR2 FQNNGV. Between the trimmed V and J ends, which lost 6 bases and 10 bases, there was a span of 10 bases. The CDR3 nucleotides read TGTGCCAGCAGAAAGGGACTCGAGCAGTTCTTC. Translating gives CASRKGLEQFF.

This clonotype appeared a few times. CDR3 nucleotides: TGTGCCAGCACAACCAGCACTGAAGCTTTCTTT. This sequence encodes CASTTSTEAFF. This sequence joins TRBV7-2 and TRBJ1-1; D gene uncertain. Trimming cost V 7 bases and J 4 bases, with 7 bases left between them. This CDR3 spans 11 amino acids. CDR1 is SGHTA and CDR2 is FQGNSA in the germline V gene.